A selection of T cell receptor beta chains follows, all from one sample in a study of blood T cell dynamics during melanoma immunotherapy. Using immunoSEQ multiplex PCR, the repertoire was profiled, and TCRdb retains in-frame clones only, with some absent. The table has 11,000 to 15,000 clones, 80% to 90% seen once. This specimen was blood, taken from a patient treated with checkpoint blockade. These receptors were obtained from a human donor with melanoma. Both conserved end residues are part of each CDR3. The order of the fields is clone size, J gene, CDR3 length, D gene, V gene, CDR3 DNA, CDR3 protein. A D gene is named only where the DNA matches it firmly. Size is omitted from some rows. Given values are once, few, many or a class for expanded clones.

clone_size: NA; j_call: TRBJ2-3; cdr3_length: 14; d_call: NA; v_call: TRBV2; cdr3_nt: TGTGCCAGCAGTCGGGACACGAGCACAGATACGCAGTATTTT; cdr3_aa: CASSRDTSTDTQYF
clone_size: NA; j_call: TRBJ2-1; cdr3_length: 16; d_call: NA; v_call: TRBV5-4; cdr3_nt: TGTGCCAGCAGCTTGGTGGGGGGCACATACAGCAATGAGCAGTTCTTC; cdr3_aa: CASSLVGGTYSNEQFF
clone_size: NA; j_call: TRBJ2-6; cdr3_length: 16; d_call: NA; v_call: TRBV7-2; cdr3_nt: TGTGCCAGCAGCTTAGGTCGGGCCGTCGATGTGGGCGTCCTGACTTTC; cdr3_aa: CASSLGRAVDVGVLTF
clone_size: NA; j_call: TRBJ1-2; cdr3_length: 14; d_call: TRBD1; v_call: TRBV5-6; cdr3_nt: TGTGCCAGCAGCTTGCGGGACAGGGGCCATGGCTACACCTTC; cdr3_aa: CASSLRDRGHGYTF
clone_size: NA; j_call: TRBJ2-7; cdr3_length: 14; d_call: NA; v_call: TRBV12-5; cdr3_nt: TGTGCTAGTGGTTTGGTACTGGCAGAGGGTCGCCTGGACTTC; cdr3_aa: CASGLVLAEGRLDF
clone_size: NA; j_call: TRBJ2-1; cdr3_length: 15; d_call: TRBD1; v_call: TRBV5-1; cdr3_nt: TGCGCCAGCAGCTTGGGACAGGGGAAGGTGAATGAGCAGTTCTTC; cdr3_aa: CASSLGQGKVNEQFF
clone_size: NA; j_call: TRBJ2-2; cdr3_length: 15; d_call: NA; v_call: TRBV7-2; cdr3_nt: TGTGCCAGCAGCTTAGGACAGGTGAACACCGGGGAGCTGTTTTTT; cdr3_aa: CASSLGQVNTGELFF
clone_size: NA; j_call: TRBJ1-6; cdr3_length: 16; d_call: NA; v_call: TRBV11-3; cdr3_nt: TGTGCCAGCACCATGGCGGGATCGGGGAAAAATTCACCCCTCCACTTT; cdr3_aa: CASTMAGSGKNSPLHF
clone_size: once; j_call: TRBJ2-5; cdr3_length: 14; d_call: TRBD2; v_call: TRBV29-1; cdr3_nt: TGCAGCGTTGAAGGTCCGGGAGGGCCCGGGAAGCAGTACTTC; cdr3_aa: CSVEGPGGPGKQYF
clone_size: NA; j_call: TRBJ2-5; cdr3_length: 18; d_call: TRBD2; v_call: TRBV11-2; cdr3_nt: TGTGCCAGCAGCGAACCCCAAGGACTAGCGGGACCTTTAGAAGAGCAGTACTTC; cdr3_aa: CASSEPQGLAGPLEEQYF
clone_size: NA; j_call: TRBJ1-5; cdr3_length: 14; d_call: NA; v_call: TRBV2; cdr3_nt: TGTGCCAGCAGTGGAGAAGTCGTGGGTCAGCCCCAGCATTTT; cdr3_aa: CASSGEVVGQPQHF
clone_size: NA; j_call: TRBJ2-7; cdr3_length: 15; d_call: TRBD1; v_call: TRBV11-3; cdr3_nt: TGTGCCAGCAGGCTCACAGGGGCCAACCCCTACGAGCAGTACTTC; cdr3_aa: CASRLTGANPYEQYF
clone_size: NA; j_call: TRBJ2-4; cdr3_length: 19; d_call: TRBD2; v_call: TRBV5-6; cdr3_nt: TGTGCCAGCAGCCTCGGACTAGCGGGAGGAAGGGCAGCCAAAAACATTCAGTACTTC; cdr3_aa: CASSLGLAGGRAAKNIQYF
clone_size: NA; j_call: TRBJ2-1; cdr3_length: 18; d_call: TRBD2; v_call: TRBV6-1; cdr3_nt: TGTGCCAGCAGTGAAAAGGTTCCGGGACTAGCGGGGTACAATGAGCAGTTCTTC; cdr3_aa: CASSEKVPGLAGYNEQFF